A single sample gave rise to the 12 T cell receptor beta chains below, sequenced in a study of shared clonotypes between healthy human individuals. Profiling relied on immunoSEQ multiplex PCR, and the TCRdb table lists in-frame clones only, not all of them. The sample contains over 2 million clones, 92% of which appear only once. Sample: naive CD4+ T cells from PBMCs. Noted subset: CD45RA+ positively selected. Receptors were obtained from a man aged 18 to 35 in good health. Some clones in this sample may be carry-over from other donors' samples.

Notes on this clone: Other nucleotide sequences from this sample produce the same CDR3. The CDR3 DNA reads TGCGCCAGCAGCTTGATAGGACAGGGATACAATGAGCAGTTCTTC. It translates to CASSLIGQGYNEQFF. The chain couples TRBV5-1 to TRBJ2-1; 8 bases match TRBD1. Germline assignment: CDR1 SGHRS and CDR2 YFSETQ. The CDR3 contains 15 residues. The ends lost 1 base at V and 4 bases at J; junction bases unmatched: 4.

The gene calls are TRBV28 and TRBJ2-4; 9 bases are shared with TRBD2. Trimming took 5 bases from V and 8 from J; bases not matched to a gene: 13. This CDR3 region has 16 residues. From germline, CDR1 is MDHEN and CDR2 SYDVKM. In nucleotides, the CDR3 is TGTGCCAGCAGTCGTCAAAGCGGGGGGACCGGGTACATTCAGTACTTC. Translating gives CASSRQSGGTGYIQYF.

This clone has only one observation. This chain's CDR3 is CASSLQALAGFTGELFF. DNA of the CDR3: TGTGCCAGCAGCTTACAGGCACTAGCGGGGTTCACCGGGGAGCTGTTTTTT. The gene calls are TRBV7-8 and TRBJ2-2; TRBD2 aligns across 10 bases. V trimming: 2 bases; J trimming: 4 bases; junction bases outside the gene matches: 7. This CDR3 is 17 amino acids long. In germline, CDR1 is SGHVS, CDR2 FQNEAQ.

J is TRBJ2-3 and V is TRBV5-6, with D perhaps assigned TRBD1 or TRBD2 (5 bases each). With 4 bases removed from V and 1 base from J, the gap between germline ends came to 10 bases. CDR1 is SGHDT, CDR2 YYEEEE, per germline. The CDR3 has 14 residues. As DNA, the CDR3 is TGTGCCAGCAGCCCCGGGGCTGGCACAGATACGCAGTATTTT. Amino acids: CASSPGAGTDTQYF.

The chain links TRBV4-3 to TRBJ2-7; 8 positions agree with TRBD2. The CDR3 totals 16 residues. V gave up 1 base and J gave up 4 bases; unmatched junction bases: 9. CDR1 and CDR2 (germline): LGHNA, YSLEER. DNA for the CDR3: TGCGCCAGCAGCCAAGGGAGCGGGAGAAGTCGGTACGAGCAGTACTTC. It is translated as CASSQGSGRSRYEQYF.

As concerns this clone: Other nucleotide sequences from this sample produce the same CDR3. This chain links TRBV18 with TRBJ1-3; D gene unclear. CDR1 and CDR2 from the germline V gene are KGHSH and LQKENI. The CDR3 sequence is 12 residues long. V dropped 3 bases and J dropped 1 base, with 1 base sitting between them. The CDR3 sequence is CASSPSGNTIYF. In DNA, the CDR3 is TGTGCCAGCTCACCGTCTGGAAACACCATATATTTT.

J is TRBJ2-1 and V is TRBV20-1; no clear D gene. Germline V lookup: CDR1 DFQATT, CDR2 SNEGSKA (reference sequence). This CDR3 has 10 residues. V shed 3 bases and J shed 14 bases, with 11 bases lying between them. CDR3: CSASAPPEFF. The CDR3 nucleotides read TGCAGTGCTAGCGCCCCCCCCGAGTTCTTC.

The chain recombines TRBV5-4 with TRBJ1-2; no reliable D call. CDR3 length: 14 residues. Germline V gives CDR1 SGHNT, CDR2 YYREEE (reference sequence). The V end lost 0 bases, the J end lost 4 bases, and 10 bases lay between the germline ends. The DNA for the CDR3 is TGTGCCAGCAGCTTGGATCGTTTCGCCTATGGCTACACCTTC. Translation: CASSLDRFAYGYTF.

This chain connects TRBV14 to TRBJ1-2; D gene unclear. V shed 3 bases and J shed 6 bases, with 14 bases lying between them. The CDR3 extends over 14 amino acids. CDR1 is SGHDN, CDR2 FVKESK, per germline. The CDR3 DNA is TGTGCCAGCAGCCAGTTAAAACGGCCCCATGGCTACACCTTC. It encodes CASSQLKRPHGYTF. The variable domain in full, with the rest retrieved from reference TRBV14 and TRBJ1-2, is EAGVTQFPSHSVIEKGQTVTLRCDPISGHDNLYWYRRVMGKEIKFLLHFVKESKQDESGMPNNRFLAERTGGTYSTLKVQPAELEDSGVYFCASSQLKRPHGYTFGSGTRLTVV.

This chain links TRBV7-6 with TRBJ2-7; D is unclear. Per germline, CDR1 SGHVS and CDR2 FNYEAQ. The CDR3 sequence is 13 residues long. V dropped 4 bases and J dropped 7 bases, with 14 bases sitting between them. In nucleotides, the CDR3 is TGTGCCAGCAGCTCTCCGGGTATGGGGGAGCAGTACTTC. Protein: CASSSPGMGEQYF.

This clone showed up just a few times. The V and J genes are TRBV4-1 and TRBJ1-1; D not resolved. CDR1 and CDR2 (germline): MGHRA, YSYEKL. This CDR3 comprises 13 residues. V was clipped by 1 base and J by 5 bases, with 8 bases between them. The CDR3 nucleotides read TGCGCCAGCAGCCAAGTACCGGGAACTGAAGCTTTCTTT. As protein: CASSQVPGTEAFF.

Comment on this clone: Other DNA sequences in this sample translate to the same CDR3. This chain connects TRBV5-1 to TRBJ1-1, with D possibly TRBD1 on 5 matching bases. Trimming shortened V by 2 bases and J by 1 base, and 9 bases separated the two germline ends. The CDR3 length is 14 residues. The germline gives CDR1 SGHRS, CDR2 YFSETQ. In DNA form, the CDR3 reads TGCGCCAGCAGCTTAGGGACGGGGAACACTGAAGCTTTCTTT. This sequence encodes CASSLGTGNTEAFF.